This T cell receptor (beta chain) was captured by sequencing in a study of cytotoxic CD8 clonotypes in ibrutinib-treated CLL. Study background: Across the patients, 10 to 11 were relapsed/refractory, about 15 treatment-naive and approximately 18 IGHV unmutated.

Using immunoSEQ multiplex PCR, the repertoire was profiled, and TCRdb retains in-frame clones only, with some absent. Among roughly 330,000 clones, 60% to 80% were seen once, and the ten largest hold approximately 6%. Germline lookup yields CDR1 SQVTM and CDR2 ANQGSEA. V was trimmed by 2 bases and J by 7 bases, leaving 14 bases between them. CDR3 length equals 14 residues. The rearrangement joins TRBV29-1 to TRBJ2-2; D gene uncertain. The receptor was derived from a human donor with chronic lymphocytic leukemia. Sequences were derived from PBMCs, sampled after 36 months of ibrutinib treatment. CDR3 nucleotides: TGCAGCGTTGAATCTGGATATCTTGACGGGGAGCTGTTTTTT. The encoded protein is CSVESGYLDGELFF.